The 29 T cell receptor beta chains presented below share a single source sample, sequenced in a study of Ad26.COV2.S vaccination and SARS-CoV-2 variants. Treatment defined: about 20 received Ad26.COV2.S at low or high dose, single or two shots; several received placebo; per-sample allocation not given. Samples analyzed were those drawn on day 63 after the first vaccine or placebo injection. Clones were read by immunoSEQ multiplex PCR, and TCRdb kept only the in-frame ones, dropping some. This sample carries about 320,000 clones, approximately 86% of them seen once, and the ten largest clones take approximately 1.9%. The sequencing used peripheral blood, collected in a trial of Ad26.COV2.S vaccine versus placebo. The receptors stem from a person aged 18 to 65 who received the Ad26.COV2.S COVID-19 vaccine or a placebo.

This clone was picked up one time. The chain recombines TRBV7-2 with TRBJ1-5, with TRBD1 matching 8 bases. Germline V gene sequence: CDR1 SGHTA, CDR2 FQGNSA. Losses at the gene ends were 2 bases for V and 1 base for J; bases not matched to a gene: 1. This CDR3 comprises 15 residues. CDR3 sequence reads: CASSLQGASNQPQHF. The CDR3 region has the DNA TGTGCCAGCAGCTTACAGGGGGCAAGCAATCAGCCCCAGCATTTT.

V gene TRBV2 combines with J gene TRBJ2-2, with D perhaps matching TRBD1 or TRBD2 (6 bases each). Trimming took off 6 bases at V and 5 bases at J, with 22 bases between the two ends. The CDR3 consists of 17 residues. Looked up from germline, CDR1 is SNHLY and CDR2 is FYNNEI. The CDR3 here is CASRVEGGASRTGELFF. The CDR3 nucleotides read TGTGCCAGCAGAGTGGAGGGGGGCGCTTCTAGAACCGGGGAGCTGTTTTTT.

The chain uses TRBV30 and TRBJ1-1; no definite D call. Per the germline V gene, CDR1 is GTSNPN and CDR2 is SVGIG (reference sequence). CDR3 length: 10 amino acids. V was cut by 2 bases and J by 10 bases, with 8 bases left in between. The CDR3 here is CAWSSVTAFF. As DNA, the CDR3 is TGTGCCTGGAGTTCGGTGACAGCTTTCTTT. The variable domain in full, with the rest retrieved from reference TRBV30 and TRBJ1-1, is SQTIHQWPATLVQPVGSPLSLECTVEGTSNPNLYWYRQAAGRGLQLLFYSVGIGQISSEVPQNLSASRPQDRQFILSSKKLLLSDSGFYLCAWSSVTAFFGQGTRLTVV.

The CDR3 bases are TGTGCCAGCAGCCCTCCCGGGAAATCCTATGGCTACACCTTC. This encodes CASSPPGKSYGYTF. The V and J genes are TRBV25-1 and TRBJ1-2; D not certain. V was shortened by 6 bases and J by 4 bases, with 15 bases between the two germline ends. The CDR3 spans 14 residues. CDR1 is MGHDK and CDR2 is SYGVNS in the germline V gene.

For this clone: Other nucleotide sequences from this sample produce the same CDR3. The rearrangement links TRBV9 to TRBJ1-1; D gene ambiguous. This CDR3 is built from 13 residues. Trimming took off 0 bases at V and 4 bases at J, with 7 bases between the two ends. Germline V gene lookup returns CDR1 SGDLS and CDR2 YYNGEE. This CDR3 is CASSVGPRTEAFF. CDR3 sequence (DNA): TGTGCCAGCAGCGTAGGTCCCCGCACTGAAGCTTTCTTT.

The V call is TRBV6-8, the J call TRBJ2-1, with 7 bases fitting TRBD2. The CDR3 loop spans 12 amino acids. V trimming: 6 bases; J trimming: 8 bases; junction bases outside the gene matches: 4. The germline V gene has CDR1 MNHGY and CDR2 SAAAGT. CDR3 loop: CASSSLADEQFF. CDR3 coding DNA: TGTGCCAGCAGCTCTCTAGCGGATGAGCAGTTCTTC.

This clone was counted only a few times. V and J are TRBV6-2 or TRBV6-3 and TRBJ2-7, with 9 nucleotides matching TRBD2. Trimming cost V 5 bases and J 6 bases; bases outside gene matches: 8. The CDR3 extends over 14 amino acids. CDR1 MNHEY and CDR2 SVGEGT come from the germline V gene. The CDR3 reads CASSPGTSYAEQYF. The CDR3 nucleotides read TGTGCCAGCAGTCCCGGGACTAGCTATGCCGAGCAGTACTTC.

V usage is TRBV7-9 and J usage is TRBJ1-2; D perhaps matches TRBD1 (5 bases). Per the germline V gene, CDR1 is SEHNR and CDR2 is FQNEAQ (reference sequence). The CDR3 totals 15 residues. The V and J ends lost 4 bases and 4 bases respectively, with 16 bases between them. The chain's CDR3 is CASSWGMGYGYGYTF. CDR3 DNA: TGTGCCAGCAGCTGGGGGATGGGATACGGCTATGGCTACACCTTC.

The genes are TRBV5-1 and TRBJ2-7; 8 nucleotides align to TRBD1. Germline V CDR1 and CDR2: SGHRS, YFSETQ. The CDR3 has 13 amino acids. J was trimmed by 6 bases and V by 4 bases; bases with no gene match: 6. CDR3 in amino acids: CASSIGQGVEQYF. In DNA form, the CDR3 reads TGCGCCAGCAGCATCGGACAGGGTGTCGAGCAGTACTTC.

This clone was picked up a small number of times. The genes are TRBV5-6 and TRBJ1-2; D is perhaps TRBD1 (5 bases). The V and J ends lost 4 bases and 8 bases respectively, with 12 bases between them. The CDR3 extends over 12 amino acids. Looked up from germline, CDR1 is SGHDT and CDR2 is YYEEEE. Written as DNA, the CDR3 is TGTGCCAGCAGCCCCGGGACGGGGGGCTACACCTTC. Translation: CASSPGTGGYTF.

The CDR3 reads CASRAREFYGYTF. The CDR3 region has the DNA TGTGCCAGCAGGGCCAGGGAATTCTATGGCTACACCTTC. This sequence joins TRBV6-4 and TRBJ1-2; D possibly corresponds to TRBD1 (5 bases). Germline V gives CDR1 MRHNA, CDR2 SNTAGT. This CDR3 has 13 amino acids. Trimming took off 6 bases at V and 4 bases at J, with 12 bases between the two ends.

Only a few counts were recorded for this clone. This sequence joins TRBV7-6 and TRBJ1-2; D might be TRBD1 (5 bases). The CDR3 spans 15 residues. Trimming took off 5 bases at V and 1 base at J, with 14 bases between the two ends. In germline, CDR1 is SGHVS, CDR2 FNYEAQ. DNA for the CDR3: TGTGCCAGCAGCCCCGAGTTAGGGGTTAACTATGGCTACACCTTC. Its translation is CASSPELGVNYGYTF.

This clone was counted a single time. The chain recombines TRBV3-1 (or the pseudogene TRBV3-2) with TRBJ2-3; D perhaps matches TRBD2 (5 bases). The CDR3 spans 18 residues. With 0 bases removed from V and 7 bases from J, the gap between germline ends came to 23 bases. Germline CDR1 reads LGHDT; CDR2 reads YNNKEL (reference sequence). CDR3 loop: CASSQDGKGTRRSNTQYF. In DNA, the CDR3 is TGTGCCAGCAGCCAAGATGGTAAGGGAACTAGACGCTCAAATACGCAGTATTTT.

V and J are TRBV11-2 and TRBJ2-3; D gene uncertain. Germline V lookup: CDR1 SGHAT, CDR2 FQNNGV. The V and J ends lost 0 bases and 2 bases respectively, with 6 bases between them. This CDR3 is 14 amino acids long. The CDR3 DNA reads TGTGCCAGCAGCTTAGACCAACTCACAGATACGCAGTATTTT. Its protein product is CASSLDQLTDTQYF.

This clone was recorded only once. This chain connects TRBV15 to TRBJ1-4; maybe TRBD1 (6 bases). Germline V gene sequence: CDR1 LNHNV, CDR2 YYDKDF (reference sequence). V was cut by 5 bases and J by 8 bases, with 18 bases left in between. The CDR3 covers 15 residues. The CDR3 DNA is TGTGCCACCAGCGACAGCACAGAGGGGGGCGAAAAACTGTTTTTT. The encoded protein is CATSDSTEGGEKLFF.

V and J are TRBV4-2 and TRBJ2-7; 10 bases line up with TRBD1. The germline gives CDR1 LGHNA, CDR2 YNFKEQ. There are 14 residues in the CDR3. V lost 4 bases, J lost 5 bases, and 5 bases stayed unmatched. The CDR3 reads CASSPRDRGHEQYF. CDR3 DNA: TGTGCCAGCAGCCCTCGGGACAGGGGACACGAGCAGTACTTC.

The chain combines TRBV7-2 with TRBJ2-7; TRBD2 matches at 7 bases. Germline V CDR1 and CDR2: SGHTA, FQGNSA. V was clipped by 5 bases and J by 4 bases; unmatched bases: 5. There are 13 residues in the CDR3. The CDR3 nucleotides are TGTGCCAGCAGCCCTAGCGGAGGATACGAGCAGTACTTC. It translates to CASSPSGGYEQYF.

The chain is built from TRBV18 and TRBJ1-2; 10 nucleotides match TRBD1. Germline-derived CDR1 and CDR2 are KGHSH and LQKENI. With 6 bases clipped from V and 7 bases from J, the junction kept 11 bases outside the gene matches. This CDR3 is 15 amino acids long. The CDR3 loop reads CASSPGTGDFRGYTF. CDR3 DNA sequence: TGTGCCAGCTCGCCCGGGACAGGGGATTTTCGTGGCTACACCTTC.

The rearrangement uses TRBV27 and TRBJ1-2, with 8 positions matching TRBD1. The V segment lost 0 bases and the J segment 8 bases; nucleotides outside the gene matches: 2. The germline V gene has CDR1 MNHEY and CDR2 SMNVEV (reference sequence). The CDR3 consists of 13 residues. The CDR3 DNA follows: TGTGCCAGCAGTTTATCAAGACAGGGGGGCTACACCTTC. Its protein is CASSLSRQGGYTF.

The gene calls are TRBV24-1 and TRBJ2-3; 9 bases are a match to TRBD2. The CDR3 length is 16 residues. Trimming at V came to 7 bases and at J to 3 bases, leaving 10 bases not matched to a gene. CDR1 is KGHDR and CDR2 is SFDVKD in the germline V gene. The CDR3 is CATRLQAGGGTDTQYF. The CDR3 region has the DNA TGTGCCACCAGGTTGCAAGCGGGGGGCGGTACAGATACGCAGTATTTT.

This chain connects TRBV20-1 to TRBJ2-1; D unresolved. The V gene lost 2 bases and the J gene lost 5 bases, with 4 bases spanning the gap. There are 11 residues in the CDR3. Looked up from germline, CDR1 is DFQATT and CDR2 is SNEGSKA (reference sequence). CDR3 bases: TGCAGTGCTAGAACTGACAATGAGCAGTTCTTC. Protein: CSARTDNEQFF.

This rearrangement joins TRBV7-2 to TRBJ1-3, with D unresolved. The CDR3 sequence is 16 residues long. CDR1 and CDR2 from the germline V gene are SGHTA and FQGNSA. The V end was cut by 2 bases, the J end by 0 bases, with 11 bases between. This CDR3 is CASSLFGPLSGNTIYF. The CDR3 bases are TGTGCCAGCAGCTTATTTGGTCCACTCTCTGGAAACACCATATATTTT.

Written as DNA, the CDR3 is TGTGCCAGCAGCTTAGAGTGGGGGCCCACTGAAGCTTTCTTT. It is translated as CASSLEWGPTEAFF. The chain uses TRBV11-1 and TRBJ1-1; D is perhaps TRBD1 (6 bases). The CDR3 runs to 14 residues. The V end was cut by 1 base, the J end by 4 bases, with 10 bases between. The germline V gene encodes CDR1 SGHAT and CDR2 FQDESV (reference sequence).

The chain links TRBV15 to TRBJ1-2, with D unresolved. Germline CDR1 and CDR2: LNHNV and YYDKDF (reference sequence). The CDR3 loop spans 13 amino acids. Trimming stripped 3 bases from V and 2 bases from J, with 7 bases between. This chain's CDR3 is CATSRELNYGYTF. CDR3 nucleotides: TGTGCCACCAGCAGGGAGTTAAACTATGGCTACACCTTC.

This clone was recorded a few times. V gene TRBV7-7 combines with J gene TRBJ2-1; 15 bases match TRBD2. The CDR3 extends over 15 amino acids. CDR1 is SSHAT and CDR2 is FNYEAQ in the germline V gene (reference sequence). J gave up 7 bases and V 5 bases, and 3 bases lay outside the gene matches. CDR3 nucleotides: TGTGCCAGCAGCGCCGGGACTAGCGGGGGGAATGAGCAGTTCTTC. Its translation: CASSAGTSGGNEQFF.

CDR3 DNA: TGTGCCAGCAGTCCAACAGGGGGCGGCTACGAGCAGTACTTC. Residues: CASSPTGGGYEQYF. V usage is TRBV6-6 and J usage is TRBJ2-7; 9 positions agree with TRBD1. Germline lookup yields CDR1 MNHNY and CDR2 SVGAGI (reference sequence). Losses at the gene ends were 5 bases for V and 3 bases for J; bases not matched to a gene: 5. The CDR3 sequence is 14 residues long.

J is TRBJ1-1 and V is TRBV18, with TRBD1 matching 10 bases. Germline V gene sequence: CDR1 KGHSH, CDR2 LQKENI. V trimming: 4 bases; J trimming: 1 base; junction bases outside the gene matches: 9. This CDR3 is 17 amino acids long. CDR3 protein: CASSLIRGTGENTEAFF. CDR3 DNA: TGTGCCAGCTCACTTATACGTGGGACAGGGGAGAACACTGAAGCTTTCTTT. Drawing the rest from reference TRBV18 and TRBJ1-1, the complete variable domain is NAGVMQNPRHLVRRRGQEARLRCSPMKGHSHVYWYRQLPEEGLKFMVYLQKENIIDESGMPKERFSAEFPKEGPSILRIQQVVRGDSAAYFCASSLIRGTGENTEAFFGQGTRLTVV.

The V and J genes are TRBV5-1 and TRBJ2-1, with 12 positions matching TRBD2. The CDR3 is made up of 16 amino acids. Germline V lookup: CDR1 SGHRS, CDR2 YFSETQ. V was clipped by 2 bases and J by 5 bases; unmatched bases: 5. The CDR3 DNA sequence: TGCGCCAGCAGCTTTTTACTAGCGGGGGGAGACAATGAGCAGTTCTTC. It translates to CASSFLLAGGDNEQFF.

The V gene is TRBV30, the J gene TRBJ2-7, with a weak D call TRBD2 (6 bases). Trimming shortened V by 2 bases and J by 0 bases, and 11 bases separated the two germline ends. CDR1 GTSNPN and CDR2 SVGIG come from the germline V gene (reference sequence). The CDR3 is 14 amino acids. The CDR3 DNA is TGTGCCTGGAGTCACGGGGGTAGCTCCTACGAGCAGTACTTC. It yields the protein CAWSHGGSSYEQYF.